This TCR beta chain came from a study of T-cell memory formation after mild COVID-19. Study-level points and caveats: CD4+ contracting clones were mainly CM and EM; CD8+ ones, EMRA.

Using its own MiXCR run on the 5' RACE reads, TCRdb lists one record per CDR3 protein. Altogether about 160,000 distinct CDR3 sequences are present, about a third being singletons, with the ten largest covering about 12%. This clonotype was detected once. Its specificity is unknown. The sequence came from an adult woman who had mild COVID-19 (a few samples of this study predate the infection). Cell type and time point are not known. Sequencing used PBMCs or a T cell subset sorted from them (not recorded which).

CDR3 sequence: CASRRTGTEAFF. Here the CDR3 DNA reads TGTGCCAGCAGGCGGACAGGGACTGAAGCTTTCTTT. The chain joins TRBV12-3 or TRBV12-4 to TRBJ1-1; 8 nucleotides match TRBD1. Germline trimming cut 6 bases from V and 5 bases from J; bases unmatched to any gene: 2. The CDR3 has 12 amino acids.